The 20 T cell receptor beta chains listed next were all sequenced from one sample in a study of shared T cell receptors in the human thymus. TCRdb's table, derived via immunoSEQ multiplex PCR, lists solely in-frame clones and lacks some. This sample has roughly 550,000 clones, with about 84% found just once. This sample was also put to use in a study of human thymus T cells.

Specimen: thymocytes. The receptors here all came from a boy under two years old with a congenital heart defect.

This chain joins TRBV29-1 and TRBJ2-1; D not certain. V was pared by 6 bases and J by 4 bases, with 4 bases between. The CDR3 runs to 10 residues. The germline CDR1 and CDR2 sequences are SQVTM and ANQGSEA. The chain's CDR3 is CSVQYNEQFF. The CDR3 nucleotides are TGCAGCGTCCAATACAATGAGCAGTTCTTC.

This clone is a singleton in its sample. The rearrangement joins TRBV30 to TRBJ1-5, with TRBD1 matching over 7 bases. The V gene end was trimmed by 6 bases and the J gene end by 4 bases; junction bases not matched to a gene: 3. The CDR3 extends over 12 amino acids. The germline V gene has CDR1 GTSNPN and CDR2 SVGIG (reference sequence). The CDR3 coding sequence is TGTGCCTGTTCACAGGGGAATCAGCCCCAGCATTTT. It yields the protein CACSQGNQPQHF.

The rearrangement uses TRBV6-6 and TRBJ2-7; 13 bases match TRBD2. Germline trimming cut 4 bases from V and 2 bases from J; bases unmatched to any gene: 2. Germline CDR1 reads MNHNY; CDR2 reads SVGAGI (reference sequence). The CDR3 has 15 residues. CDR3: CASSFGLAGAYEQYF. CDR3 coding DNA: TGTGCCAGCAGTTTCGGACTAGCGGGAGCCTACGAGCAGTACTTC.

The V and J genes are TRBV15 and TRBJ2-5, with 7 nucleotides matching TRBD2. The end of the DNA aligns better with TRBJ2-7, so the J call may be wrong. The CDR3 is 16 amino acids. Germline V lookup: CDR1 LNHNV, CDR2 YYDKDF (reference sequence). Here the CDR3 DNA reads TGTGCCACCAGCAGAGATAGGGCTAGCGGTTCGTACGAGCAGTACTTC. It translates to CATSRDRASGSYEQYF.

The chain uses TRBV5-5 and TRBJ1-2; D ambiguous. The CDR3 runs to 14 residues. Germline V gives CDR1 SGHKS, CDR2 YYEKEE (reference sequence). The V gene lost 1 base and the J gene lost 3 bases, with 10 bases spanning the gap. The CDR3 sequence is CASSLQVPYYGYTF. The DNA of the CDR3 is TGTGCCAGCAGCTTGCAGGTGCCATACTATGGCTACACCTTC.

This chain links TRBV2 with TRBJ2-7; 9 nucleotides line up with TRBD2. Losses at the gene ends were 6 bases for V and 7 bases for J; bases not matched to a gene: 13. The germline V gene has CDR1 SNHLY and CDR2 FYNNEI. This CDR3 contains 15 residues. CDR3 bases: TGTGCCAGCAGGGGGTCTAGCGGGATGGGCAGGGAGCAGTACTTC. Its protein product is CASRGSSGMGREQYF.

This clone was seen more than once but under ten times. This chain joins TRBV6-1 and TRBJ2-7, with TRBD1 identical over 9 bases. This CDR3 comprises 13 residues. Trimming took 6 bases from V and 4 from J; bases not matched to a gene: 4. Per the germline V gene, CDR1 is MNHNS and CDR2 is SASEGT. The CDR3 nucleotides read TGTGCCAGCAGAGCGACAGGGGGGTACGAGCAGTACTTC. It translates to CASRATGGYEQYF.

This sequence joins TRBV25-1 and TRBJ2-5; the D gene is possibly TRBD2 (5 bases). The CDR3 is 15 amino acids. In germline, CDR1 is MGHDK, CDR2 SYGVNS. Deletions cut 5 bases from V and 2 bases from J, with 15 bases between. Here the CDR3 DNA reads TGTGCCAGCAGTCCACCCAGGACGGGGCAAGAGACCCAGTACTTC. Encoded protein: CASSPPRTGQETQYF.

This chain joins TRBV7-6 and TRBJ2-3; D is ambiguous. Trimming cost V 8 bases and J 1 base, with 10 bases left between them. This CDR3 spans 13 amino acids. Germline CDR1 is SGHVS and CDR2 is FNYEAQ. CDR3 amino acids: CASRGYRTDTQYF. Here the CDR3 DNA reads TGTGCCAGCCGCGGATACCGCACAGATACGCAGTATTTT.

V is TRBV4-3 and J is TRBJ2-7; D may be TRBD1 (5 bases). Trimming left V 0 bases short and J 1 base short, with 13 bases between. This CDR3 has 16 amino acids. In germline, CDR1 is LGHNA, CDR2 YSLEER. CDR3 nucleotides: TGCGCCAGCAGCCAAGATCGGCAGGGTTGGTCCTACGAGCAGTACTTC. This translates into CASSQDRQGWSYEQYF.

The V gene is TRBV7-9, the J gene TRBJ2-1; 8 bases are shared with TRBD2. V gave up 5 bases and J gave up 15 bases; unmatched junction bases: 12. This CDR3 has 13 amino acids. The germline V gene encodes CDR1 SEHNR and CDR2 FQNEAQ (reference sequence). The CDR3 DNA follows: TGTGCCAGCAGCCTCCAACCGGGACTAGGAGGGTTCTTC. This translates into CASSLQPGLGGFF.

J is TRBJ1-2 and V is TRBV19; D not resolved. Deletions cut 3 bases from V and 0 bases from J, with 14 bases between. The CDR3 is 16 amino acids. The V gene's germline CDR1 is LNHDA and CDR2 SQIVND (reference sequence). The CDR3 sequence: CASSMRAANPNYGYTF. As DNA, the CDR3 is TGTGCCAGTAGTATGAGGGCAGCGAACCCTAACTATGGCTACACCTTC.

V usage is TRBV11-2 and J usage is TRBJ2-7, with D perhaps matching TRBD1 (6 bases). Deletions cut 1 base from V and 1 base from J, with 14 bases between. The CDR3 has 16 amino acids. Germline CDR1 and CDR2: SGHAT and FQNNGV. CDR3 region: CASSLVPRGGSYEQYF. DNA of the CDR3: TGTGCCAGCAGCTTAGTCCCCCGAGGGGGTTCCTACGAGCAGTACTTC. The whole variable domain, filled in from reference TRBV11-2 and TRBJ2-7, reads EAGVAQSPRYKIIEKRQSVAFWCNPISGHATLYWYQQILGQGPKLLIQFQNNGVVDDSQLPKDRFSAERLKGVDSTLKIQPAKLEDSAVYLCASSLVPRGGSYEQYFGPGTRLTVT.

The chain uses TRBV28 and TRBJ2-7; D may be TRBD2 (7 bases). CDR3 length: 16 amino acids. CDR1 is MDHEN, CDR2 SYDVKM, per germline. Trimming took 6 bases from V and 6 from J, leaving 24 bases between them. DNA of the CDR3: TGTGCCAGCAGCCCTAGGGGGGAGGGTCTTGGAAGCGAGCAGTACTTC. Its translation is CASSPRGEGLGSEQYF.

V gene TRBV4-1 combines with J gene TRBJ2-7, with 11 bases matching TRBD1. Germline V gives CDR1 MGHRA, CDR2 YSYEKL. Trimming removed 0 bases from V and 7 bases from J; junction bases left unmatched: 5. This CDR3 has 15 residues. In DNA, the CDR3 is TGCGCCAGCAGCCAAGACGGACAGGGGGCGTGTGAGCAGTACTTC. The encoded protein is CASSQDGQGACEQYF.

There are a few counts of this clone. This CDR3 reads CASSSGRSYEQYF. CDR3 nucleotides: TGTGCCAGCAGTTCCGGGAGGTCCTACGAGCAGTACTTC. The chain employs TRBV27 and TRBJ2-7, with 7 bases matching TRBD2. CDR3 length: 13 residues. J lost 1 base, V lost 4 bases, and 1 base had no gene match. CDR1 and CDR2 from the germline V gene are MNHEY and SMNVEV (reference sequence).

The chain couples TRBV15 to TRBJ2-2, with TRBD1 matching 8 bases. J was trimmed by 0 bases and V by 0 bases; bases with no gene match: 9. Germline CDR1 is LNHNV and CDR2 is YYDKDF (reference sequence). This CDR3 comprises 19 residues. The CDR3 reads CATSRDRGRGLANTGELFF. The DNA of the CDR3 is TGTGCCACCAGCAGAGATCGGGGCAGGGGGCTTGCGAACACCGGGGAGCTGTTTTTT.

The table lists this clone with a count of one. The rearrangement joins TRBV27 to TRBJ2-1; 10 nucleotides align to TRBD1. CDR3 length: 16 residues. The V and J ends lost 0 bases and 8 bases, in that order; junction bases with no gene match: 7. Looked up from germline, CDR1 is MNHEY and CDR2 is SMNVEV (reference sequence). The CDR3 reads CASSLSTLDRGDEQFF. CDR3 sequence (DNA): TGTGCCAGCAGTTTATCGACCCTGGACAGGGGGGATGAGCAGTTCTTC.

V gene TRBV14 combines with J gene TRBJ2-7; 9 bases map to TRBD1. The germline V gene encodes CDR1 SGHDN and CDR2 FVKESK. The V and J ends lost 4 bases and 5 bases, in that order; junction bases with no gene match: 6. The CDR3 length is 14 residues. CDR3 loop: CASSPRTGVHEQYF. DNA for the CDR3: TGTGCCAGCAGCCCCCGGACAGGGGTCCACGAGCAGTACTTC.

The rearrangement joins TRBV11-2 to TRBJ2-7, with TRBD1 as a possible D gene (5 bases). The CDR3 is made up of 15 amino acids. V was trimmed by 7 bases and J by 0 bases, leaving 16 bases between them. Germline CDR1 and CDR2: SGHAT and FQNNGV. The CDR3 loop is CASTPPGRRSYEQYF. For the CDR3, the DNA is TGTGCCAGCACCCCGCCAGGGCGCCGCTCCTACGAGCAGTACTTC.